This T cell receptor (beta chain) was captured in a study of metastatic and nonmetastatic thyroid tumors. Authors' processing steps: In papillary thyroid cancer, a distant-metastasis classifier was built using CDR3 differences across clinicopathological groups. TCRdb reanalyzed the PCR reads via MiXCR. The V and J calls come from TCRdb's annotation, not from the publication. Of about 12,000 clones in the sample, 25% to 35% were seen once. In germline, CDR1 is PRHDT, CDR2 FYEKMQ (reference sequence). The CDR3 is made up of 15 amino acids. After removal of 1 base from V and 6 bases from J, the junction contained 5 bases not matched to a gene. Until they underwent thyroid surgery, no patient had received any treatment.

J is TRBJ2-1 and V is TRBV13; 8 bases match TRBD2. The receptor was isolated from a female donor with papillary thyroid cancer or a benign thyroid nodule (not recorded which). Some clones in this sample may be carry-over from other donors' samples. The source material was tumor tissue. CDR3 nucleotides: TGTGCCAGCAGCTTAGAGGGGACTAGTCTCAATGAGCAGTTCTTC. Translated: CASSLEGTSLNEQFF.